What follows is one T cell receptor (beta chain) and its context. Germline CDR1 is LNHDA and CDR2 is SQIVND (reference sequence). V lost 9 bases and J lost 6, with 15 bases in between. The CDR3 has 13 residues. Method: immunoSEQ multiplex PCR; TCRdb's copy keeps in-frame clones and lacks some. The table lists about 93,000 clones, roughly 88% of them singletons. The data were taken from a study of blood T cell repertoires in COVID-19. The sequenced material came from peripheral blood. The TCR was taken from a human donor with active COVID-19. The donor label of this sample is uncertain. This chain connects TRBV19 to TRBJ2-1, with a tentative D call TRBD1 (6 bases). The CDR3 is CASRTGQLNEQFF. The CDR3 DNA sequence: TGTGCCAGCAGAACAGGACAGCTCAATGAGCAGTTCTTC.